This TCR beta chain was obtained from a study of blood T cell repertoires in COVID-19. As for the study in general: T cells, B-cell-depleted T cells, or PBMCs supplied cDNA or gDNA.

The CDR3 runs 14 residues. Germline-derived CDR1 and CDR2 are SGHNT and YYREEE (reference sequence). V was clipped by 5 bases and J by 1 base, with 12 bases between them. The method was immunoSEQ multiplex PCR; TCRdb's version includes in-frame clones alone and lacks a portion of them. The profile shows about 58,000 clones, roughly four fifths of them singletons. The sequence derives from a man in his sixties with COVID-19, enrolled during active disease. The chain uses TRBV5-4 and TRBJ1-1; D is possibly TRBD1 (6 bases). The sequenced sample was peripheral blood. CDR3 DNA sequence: TGTGCCAGCAGTTCAGGGGTACCGAACACTGAAGCTTTCTTT. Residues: CASSSGVPNTEAFF.